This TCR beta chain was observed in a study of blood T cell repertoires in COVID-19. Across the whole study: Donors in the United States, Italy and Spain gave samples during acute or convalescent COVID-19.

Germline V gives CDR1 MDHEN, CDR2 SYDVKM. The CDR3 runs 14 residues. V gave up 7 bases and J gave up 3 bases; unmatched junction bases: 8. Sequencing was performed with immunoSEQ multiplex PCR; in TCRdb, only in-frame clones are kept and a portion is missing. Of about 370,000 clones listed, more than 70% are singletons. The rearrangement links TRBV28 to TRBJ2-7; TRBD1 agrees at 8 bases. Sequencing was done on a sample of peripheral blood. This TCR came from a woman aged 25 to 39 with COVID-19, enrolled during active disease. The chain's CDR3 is CASIGTGGLYEQYF. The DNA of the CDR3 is TGTGCCAGCATTGGGACAGGTGGCCTCTACGAGCAGTACTTC.